These 6 T cell receptor beta chains share one sample of origin, sequenced in a study of chemoradiotherapy in HPV16-positive cancers. TCRdb keeps only in-frame clones here, not all; method: immunoSEQ multiplex PCR. The sample includes 2,500 to 3,500 clones, approximately 90% of them seen just once. The source material was tumor tissue, sampled from a patient who underwent chemoradiotherapy. These receptor sequences come from a human donor with HPV-associated anogenital cancer.

The chain couples TRBV28 to TRBJ2-3; tentative D call: TRBD2 (6 bases). The ends were cut back, 2 bases at V and 2 bases at J, with 11 bases in the middle. Germline V CDR1 and CDR2: MDHEN, SYDVKM. The CDR3 has 15 residues. This CDR3 reads CASSLGAGHTDTQYF. The CDR3, as DNA: TGTGCCAGCAGTTTAGGGGCGGGGCACACAGATACGCAGTATTTT. Full variable domain (rest looked up from reference TRBV28 and TRBJ2-3): DVKVTQSSRYLVKRTGEKVFLECVQDMDHENMFWYRQDPGLGLRLIYFSYDVKMKEKGDIPEGYSVSREKKERFSLILESASTNQTSMYLCASSLGAGHTDTQYFGPGTRLTVL.

V is TRBV7-2 and J is TRBJ1-5; 8 nucleotides line up with TRBD1. The V gene end was trimmed by 5 bases and the J gene end by 2 bases; junction bases not matched to a gene: 8. Germline V gene lookup returns CDR1 SGHTA and CDR2 FQGNSA. The CDR3 runs to 16 residues. The CDR3 bases are TGTGCCAGCAGCCTCTTCAGGGGGCCGGGCAATCAGCCCCAGCATTTT. It specifies CASSLFRGPGNQPQHF. The variable domain in full, with the rest retrieved from reference TRBV7-2 and TRBJ1-5, is GAGVSQSPSNKVTEKGKDVELRCDPISGHTALYWYRQSLGQGLEFLIYFQGNSAPDKSGLPSDRFSAERTGGSVSTLTIQRTQQEDSAVYLCASSLFRGPGNQPQHFGDGTRLSIL.

The J gene is TRBJ2-7, the V gene TRBV5-1, with 9 bases lining up with TRBD2. CDR1 is SGHRS and CDR2 is YFSETQ in the germline V gene. The CDR3 contains 16 residues. Trimming cost V 4 bases and J 5 bases; bases outside gene matches: 13. CDR3 protein: CASSPKIAGARDEQYF. The CDR3 bases are TGCGCCAGCAGCCCGAAGATAGCGGGGGCCCGGGACGAGCAGTACTTC.

This clone has just a few counts. The rearrangement joins TRBV4-2 to TRBJ2-7, with TRBD1 identical over 11 bases. The CDR3 runs 16 residues. Losses at the gene ends were 0 bases for V and 0 bases for J; bases not matched to a gene: 1. The V gene's germline CDR1 is LGHNA and CDR2 YNFKEQ. The CDR3 sequence is CASSQDGTGGSYEQYF. CDR3 DNA: TGTGCCAGCAGCCAAGATGGGACAGGGGGCTCCTACGAGCAGTACTTC.

J is TRBJ2-3 and V is TRBV19, with 12 nucleotides matching TRBD1. The germline CDR1 and CDR2 sequences are LNHDA and SQIVND (reference sequence). After removal of 9 bases from V and 4 bases from J, the junction contained 5 bases not matched to a gene. This CDR3 region has 14 residues. The CDR3 reads CASRDRGRADTQYF. For the CDR3, the DNA is TGTGCCAGCCGGGACAGGGGGCGGGCAGATACGCAGTATTTT.

The chain uses TRBV27 and TRBJ2-3, with D tentatively TRBD2 (6 bases). The CDR3 loop spans 14 amino acids. Trimming cost V 2 bases and J 2 bases, with 8 bases left between them. Germline lookup yields CDR1 MNHEY and CDR2 SMNVEV (reference sequence). CDR3 in DNA: TGTGCCAGCAGTTTAGGGGGGACCACAGATACGCAGTATTTT. Translation: CASSLGGTTDTQYF.